This T cell receptor beta chain was sequenced during a study of STAT5B mutations in CD4+ large granular lymphocyte leukemia. About the research overall: The CDR3 'QG' motif was associated with a particular HLA allele among healthy donors. Study-level results: CD4-sorted patient repertoires seemed more clonal than healthy CD4+ repertoires. The CD4+ versus CD8+ T-LGLL clonality difference may reflect limited sample size.

Trimming took off 5 bases at V and 4 bases at J, with 3 bases between the two ends. The germline gives CDR1 MNHEY, CDR2 SMNVEV (reference sequence). CDR3 length equals 12 residues. A word on this clone: Its antigen is not identified.

Original analysis: A productive frequency of 2.59 x 10-5 was the lowest detectable. Here immunoSEQ multiplex PCR was the method, and the copy in TCRdb shows in-frame clones only, minus some. The V and J calls and the clone size are those of that table, but D and trimming were determined from the DNA. The profile shows about 34,000 clones, roughly 82% of them singletons. This sequence originates from a human donor in good health. The chain is built from TRBV27 and TRBJ1-6; D is undetermined. Sequencing input: CD4+ T cells from blood buffy coats. The CDR3: CASSPYNSPLHF. CDR3 DNA: TGTGCCAGCAGTCCTTATAATTCACCCCTCCACTTT.